These 21 T cell receptor beta chains were all obtained from the same sample, sequenced in a study of regulatory T cells in long-lasting Graves disease. The time point: persistent/refractory GD, antithyroid drugs over 5 years with positive TRAb. From PBMCs, RNA was extracted and then used to make the TCR library. Sequencing libraries for TCR beta were prepared with iRepertoire HTBI primers and Arm-PCR of CDR3 regions. MiXCR was run by TCRdb on the multiplex PCR reads, yielding one entry per CDR3 protein. The sample records about 660,000 distinct CDR3 sequences, approximately 31% being singletons. The material sequenced was peripheral blood mononuclear cells (PBMCs), taken when the disease was refractory, from a patient treated with antithyroid drugs. All receptors come from a female donor with Graves disease.

This clonotype has a count of ten or more. The chain has TRBV2 and TRBJ1-1; 9 bases match TRBD1. Germline V CDR1 and CDR2: SNHLY, FYNNEI. The CDR3 is 15 amino acids. J was trimmed by 1 base and V by 6 bases; bases with no gene match: 6. CDR3 DNA sequence: TGTGCCAGCAGGCCCCCGGGACAGGGGAACACTGAAGCTTTCTTT. Translation gives CASRPPGQGNTEAFF.

The V and J genes are TRBV9 and TRBJ2-7; 8 bases map to TRBD2. The CDR3 is 15 amino acids. Germline lookup yields CDR1 SGDLS and CDR2 YYNGEE. J was trimmed by 4 bases and V by 0 bases; bases with no gene match: 6. The CDR3 is CASSVDAGRGYEQYF. The CDR3 nucleotides read TGTGCCAGCAGCGTAGATGCCGGGAGGGGTTACGAGCAGTACTTC.

This chain links TRBV29-1 with TRBJ2-5, with 10 positions matching TRBD2. Germline-derived CDR1 and CDR2 are SQVTM and ANQGSEA. V lost 0 bases and J lost 1; bases outside the gene matches: 8. The CDR3 has 17 residues. The DNA for the CDR3 is TGCAGCGTTGAAGATCGAATGGCTAGCGGGGGCCAAGAGACCCAGTACTTC. It specifies CSVEDRMASGGQETQYF.

This clonotype turned up a few times. The CDR3 sequence is CASNKREGWDEQFF. The DNA of the CDR3 is TGTGCCAGCAACAAGCGGGAGGGATGGGATGAGCAGTTCTTC. The chain combines TRBV2 with TRBJ2-1; 10 bases are shared with TRBD2. The CDR3 length is 14 residues. J gave up 8 bases and V 7 bases, and 8 bases lay outside the gene matches. The germline V gene has CDR1 SNHLY and CDR2 FYNNEI.

The sample holds a few counts of this clonotype. This chain joins TRBV2 and TRBJ1-1; D might be TRBD1 (5 bases). Germline lookup yields CDR1 SNHLY and CDR2 FYNNEI. CDR3 length: 14 residues. V was shortened by 0 bases and J by 11 bases, with 16 bases between the two germline ends. CDR3 in amino acids: CASSEALWGREAFF. The CDR3 DNA sequence: TGTGCCAGCAGTGAAGCGCTTTGGGGGAGGGAGGCTTTCTTT. The full variable domain, completed using reference TRBV2 and TRBJ1-1, is EPEVTQTPSHQVTQMGQEVILRCVPISNHLYFYWYRQILGQKVEFLVSFYNNEISEKSEIFDDQFSVERPDGSNFTLKIRSTKLEDSAMYFCASSEALWGREAFFGQGTRLTVV.

This clonotype was seen more than once but under ten times. In DNA, the CDR3 is TGCAGTGCTCTCCACCGGGACTTTAATGAAAAACTGTTTTTT. It is translated as CSALHRDFNEKLFF. The chain recombines TRBV20-1 with TRBJ1-4, with D possibly TRBD1 on 5 matching bases. The V gene's germline CDR1 is DFQATT and CDR2 SNEGSKA (reference sequence). V was trimmed by 5 bases and J by 4 bases, leaving 14 bases between them. There are 14 residues in the CDR3.

This clonotype was detected ten times or more. The rearrangement uses TRBV2 and TRBJ1-2, with D unclear. The CDR3 is made up of 11 amino acids. V shed 4 bases and J shed 4 bases, with 4 bases lying between them. CDR1 is SNHLY and CDR2 is FYNNEI in the germline V gene. The CDR3 coding sequence is TGTGCCAGCAGTGCCTCCTATGGCTACACCTTC. The encoded protein is CASSASYGYTF.

About this clonotype: Since a much larger clone is just one base distant, this may be a read error. The gene calls are TRBV28 and TRBJ1-2; 7 nucleotides line up with TRBD1. The CDR3 runs 14 residues. V lost 9 bases to trimming and J lost 6 bases; unmatched junction nucleotides: 13. Germline loops: CDR1 MDHEN, CDR2 SYDVKM. CDR3 protein: CASFDRERFNGYTF. The CDR3 DNA reads TGTGCCAGTTTCGACAGGGAGCGCTTTAATGGCTACACCTTC.

The genes are TRBV9 and TRBJ2-1, with 9 bases identical to TRBD2. CDR1 and CDR2 from the germline V gene are SGDLS and YYNGEE. There are 14 residues in the CDR3. V was clipped by 4 bases and J by 5 bases; unmatched bases: 4. For the CDR3, the DNA is TGTGCCAGCAGCTTTAGCGGGAGTCACAATGAGCAGTTCTTC. Protein product: CASSFSGSHNEQFF. Full variable domain (outside the CDR3, taken from reference TRBV9 and TRBJ2-1): DSGVTQTPKHLITATGQRVTLRCSPRSGDLSVYWYQQSLDQGLQFLIQYYNGEERAKGNILERFSAQQFPDLHSELNLSSLELGDSALYFCASSFSGSHNEQFFGPGTRLTVL.

This clonotype was counted between two and nine times. J is TRBJ2-6 and V is TRBV27; D remains unclear. Germline V lookup: CDR1 MNHEY, CDR2 SMNVEV (reference sequence). V gave up 0 bases and J gave up 2 bases, with 5 bases separating them. The CDR3 is 15 amino acids. Here the CDR3 DNA reads TGTGCCAGCAGTTTATCGTGGGCTGGGGCCAACGTCCTGACTTTC. This encodes CASSLSWAGANVLTF.

The V call is TRBV27, the J call TRBJ1-1; D is unclear. In germline, CDR1 is MNHEY, CDR2 SMNVEV (reference sequence). Trimming pared 2 bases from V and 7 bases from J, leaving 11 bases between. CDR3 size: 13 residues. DNA of the CDR3: TGTGCCAGCAGTTTACAGTACCAGCTTGAAGCTTTCTTT. Translated: CASSLQYQLEAFF.

This clonotype has at least ten counts. The rearrangement links TRBV7-2 to TRBJ1-4, with D perhaps TRBD1 (5 bases). The CDR3 is 14 residues long. V was pared by 5 bases and J by 8 bases, with 15 bases between. Germline V gene data show CDR1 as SGHTA and CDR2 as FQGNSA. CDR3 in amino acids: CASSGGGDGEKLFF. The CDR3 DNA reads as TGTGCCAGCAGCGGTGGAGGGGATGGCGAAAAACTGTTTTTT.

This clonotype was counted a single time. The rearrangement uses TRBV19 and TRBJ2-7; the D is unclear. CDR3 size: 14 residues. Germline V gives CDR1 LNHDA, CDR2 SQIVND (reference sequence). With 3 bases removed from V and 0 bases from J, the gap between germline ends came to 9 bases. This chain's CDR3 is CASSILAISYEQYF. The CDR3 nucleotides are TGTGCCAGTAGTATCCTCGCCATCTCCTACGAGCAGTACTTC. Looking up the rest from reference TRBV19 and TRBJ2-7 gives the full variable domain: DGGITQSPKYLFRKEGQNVTLSCEQNLNHDAMYWYRQDPGQGLRLIYYSQIVNDFQKGDIAEGYSVSREKKESFPLTVTSAQKNPTAFYLCASSILAISYEQYFGPGTRLTVT.

This clonotype was observed many times. The chain carries TRBV12-3 or TRBV12-4 and TRBJ1-2; weak D call: TRBD1 (6 bases). V lost 4 bases and J 10 bases, leaving 16 bases between the germline ends. The CDR3 length is 13 residues. The CDR3 spells CASSSPGALDYTF. The CDR3 nucleotides are TGTGCCAGCAGTTCACCGGGGGCCCTTGACTACACCTTC.

This chain uses TRBV6-2 or TRBV6-3 with TRBJ2-5, with D perhaps being TRBD1 or TRBD2 (5 bases each). This CDR3 has 15 residues. Trimming removed 8 bases at V and 2 bases at J, with 18 bases between. In germline, CDR1 is MNHEY, CDR2 SVGEGT. The CDR3 loop reads CASAFGLGVQETQYF. The CDR3 nucleotides are TGTGCCAGCGCCTTCGGCTTGGGGGTACAAGAGACCCAGTACTTC.

This clonotype was seen only a few times. This chain links TRBV11-2 with TRBJ1-4; D is uncertain. The CDR3 loop spans 15 amino acids. V was cut by 1 base and J by 4 bases, with 10 bases left in between. Germline loops: CDR1 SGHAT, CDR2 FQNNGV. CDR3 in amino acids: CASSLVGNSNEKLFF. CDR3 in DNA: TGTGCCAGCAGCTTAGTAGGGAACAGTAATGAAAAACTGTTTTTT.

This clonotype is a singleton in its sample. The V call is TRBV30, the J call TRBJ1-2; TRBD1 matches 7 bases. Germline trimming cut 0 bases from V and 3 bases from J; bases unmatched to any gene: 4. Looked up from germline, CDR1 is GTSNPN and CDR2 is SVGIG (reference sequence). This CDR3 spans 14 amino acids. CDR3 in amino acids: CAWSVGQGDYGYTF. The CDR3 nucleotides read TGTGCCTGGAGTGTAGGTCAGGGGGACTATGGCTACACCTTC.

V gene TRBV19 combines with J gene TRBJ2-7; 9 positions agree with TRBD2. This CDR3 has 14 amino acids. The germline gives CDR1 LNHDA, CDR2 SQIVND (reference sequence). With V trimmed by 4 bases and J by 2 bases, 3 bases remained unmatched. CDR3 sequence: CASSTGGRAYEQYF. The CDR3 DNA is TGTGCCAGTAGTACAGGCGGGAGGGCCTACGAGCAGTACTTC.

This clonotype appeared a few times. This chain joins TRBV3-1 and TRBJ1-5; no firm D call. Trimming left V 0 bases short and J 1 base short, with 7 bases between. CDR3 length: 15 amino acids. CDR1 is LGHDT and CDR2 is YNNKEL in the germline V gene (reference sequence). CDR3 sequence reads: CASSQDHGSNQPQHF. DNA for the CDR3: TGTGCCAGCAGCCAAGACCACGGAAGCAATCAGCCCCAGCATTTT.

The chain recombines TRBV6-2 or TRBV6-3 with TRBJ2-5; the D gene is possibly TRBD2 (5 bases). The V and J ends lost 5 bases and 1 base respectively, with 14 bases between them. Germline-derived CDR1 and CDR2 are MNHEY and SVGEGT. This CDR3 has 15 amino acids. The CDR3 here is CASSEADWGQETQYF. The CDR3 DNA reads TGTGCCAGCAGTGAAGCGGATTGGGGCCAAGAGACCCAGTACTTC.

This chain connects TRBV20-1 to TRBJ2-5, with D possibly being TRBD1 (6 bases). CDR1 is DFQATT and CDR2 is SNEGSKA in the germline V gene (reference sequence). Trimming shortened V by 6 bases and J by 5 bases, and 16 bases separated the two germline ends. The CDR3 extends over 13 amino acids. The CDR3, as DNA: TGCAGTGCACCCGGACAGCTATGGGAGACCCAGTACTTC. Protein sequence: CSAPGQLWETQYF.